This entry lists 21 T cell receptor beta chains sequenced from one sample in a study of beta chain features in type 1 diabetes. Expressed TCRB transcripts were sequenced because the entire RNA isolate underwent reverse transcription. Repertoires were generated with immunoSEQ multiplex PCR, while TCRdb's copy carries only in-frame clones and drops some. The sample includes 450,000 or so clones, 9.5% to 12% of them seen just once. The material sequenced was naive CD4+ T cells from blood. These receptors were obtained from a woman under 30 in good health.

The chain recombines TRBV5-1 with TRBJ1-2; 9 bases match TRBD1. From germline, CDR1 is SGHRS and CDR2 YFSETQ. V was pared by 3 bases and J by 8 bases, with 8 bases of the junction left unmatched. This CDR3 region has 14 residues. CDR3 in amino acids: CASSYGDREVGYTF. CDR3 nucleotide sequence: TGCGCCAGCAGCTACGGGGACAGGGAAGTCGGCTACACCTTC.

This sequence joins TRBV7-9 and TRBJ1-4; D possibly corresponds to TRBD1 (6 bases). CDR1 is SEHNR, CDR2 FQNEAQ, per germline (reference sequence). The CDR3 runs to 16 residues. Between the trimmed V and J ends, which lost 5 bases and 8 bases, there was a span of 21 bases. The CDR3 nucleotides are TGTGCCAGCAGCGCCCAGGGTACAGGGTTTCGCGAAAAACTGTTTTTT. This encodes CASSAQGTGFREKLFF.

This clone was observed a few times. The chain is built from TRBV7-3 and TRBJ2-2; 8 nucleotides agree with TRBD1. The CDR3 length is 15 residues. Looked up from germline, CDR1 is SGHTA and CDR2 is FQGTGA. J gave up 5 bases and V 6 bases, and 8 bases lay outside the gene matches. In DNA form, the CDR3 reads TGTGCCAGCAGGCCAGGGGGCGCACGAACCGGGGAGCTGTTTTTT. It encodes CASRPGGARTGELFF.

This clone was detected a few times. The chain has TRBV7-2 and TRBJ2-7; D is unresolved. Trimming took off 1 base at V and 0 bases at J, with 10 bases between the two ends. Germline CDR1 reads SGHTA; CDR2 reads FQGNSA. The CDR3 totals 15 residues. The CDR3 is CASSLDRLSSYEQYF. The CDR3 region has the DNA TGTGCCAGCAGCTTAGATCGCCTAAGCTCCTACGAGCAGTACTTC.

The chain is built from TRBV5-6 and TRBJ1-1; D is perhaps TRBD1 (5 bases). The CDR3 has 14 residues. The germline V gene encodes CDR1 SGHDT and CDR2 YYEEEE. Trimming stripped 4 bases from V and 6 bases from J, with 16 bases between. DNA for the CDR3: TGTGCCAGCAGCCGACTTGACAGTCTGCCTGAAGCTTTCTTT. This sequence encodes CASSRLDSLPEAFF.

V and J are TRBV29-1 and TRBJ2-1; 12 bases map to TRBD2. This CDR3 is 14 amino acids long. Losses at the gene ends were 2 bases for V and 9 bases for J; bases not matched to a gene: 5. Germline V gives CDR1 SQVTM, CDR2 ANQGSEA. CDR3 sequence (DNA): TGCAGCGTTGAATGGCCTAGCGGGAGGGTTGAGCAGTTCTTC. Amino acid sequence: CSVEWPSGRVEQFF.

This clone was recorded a few times. The gene calls are TRBV6-1 and TRBJ1-4, with TRBD1 matching 8 bases. V trimming: 10 bases; J trimming: 6 bases; junction bases outside the gene matches: 7. The germline CDR1 and CDR2 sequences are MNHNS and SASEGT. The CDR3 spans 13 residues. The CDR3 bases are TGTGCCACAGGGGCAGGGGGCTATGAAAAACTGTTTTTT. This translates into CATGAGGYEKLFF.

The gene calls are TRBV5-4 and TRBJ2-2; a weak D match, TRBD2 (6 bases). Trimming left V 3 bases short and J 1 base short, with 13 bases between. CDR1 is SGHNT and CDR2 is YYREEE in the germline V gene (reference sequence). There are 16 residues in the CDR3. The CDR3 spells CASSSSRDWNTGELFF. The CDR3, as DNA: TGTGCCAGCAGCTCCAGTAGGGACTGGAACACCGGGGAGCTGTTTTTT.

The chain employs TRBV29-1 and TRBJ2-3; 8 bases line up with TRBD2. The CDR3 totals 14 residues. The V segment lost 7 bases and the J segment 4 bases; nucleotides outside the gene matches: 10. CDR1 is SQVTM, CDR2 ANQGSEA, per germline. The CDR3 DNA reads as TGCAGCGCCGCAGGCCGGGGGGGGGCAGATACGCAGTATTTT. Translation: CSAAGRGGADTQYF.

This clone was observed a handful of times. CDR3 in DNA: TGCAGCTACTCGAACACCGGGGAGCTGTTTTTT. The encoded protein is CSYSNTGELFF. The rearrangement links TRBV29-1 to TRBJ2-2; D not resolved. Germline CDR1 is SQVTM and CDR2 is ANQGSEA. V was cut by 8 bases and J by 0 bases, with 4 bases left in between. This CDR3 has 11 residues.

The rearrangement joins TRBV14 to TRBJ1-6; D possibly corresponds to TRBD1 (5 bases). The CDR3 covers 16 residues. CDR1 and CDR2 (germline): SGHDN, FVKESK. V lost 3 bases and J 10 bases, leaving 19 bases between the germline ends. For the CDR3, the DNA is TGTGCCAGCAGCCAGCTCGAACTGATTTGGGGGTCACCCCTCCACTTT. Amino acid sequence: CASSQLELIWGSPLHF.

This clone was seen only a few times. The V call is TRBV9, the J call TRBJ2-5; unclear D gene. This CDR3 has 13 residues. The V gene lost 4 bases and the J gene lost 5 bases, with 12 bases spanning the gap. Germline lookup yields CDR1 SGDLS and CDR2 YYNGEE. The CDR3 DNA is TGTGCCAGCAGCAGAGCCCCGCGGGAGACCCAGTACTTC. This sequence encodes CASSRAPRETQYF.

V and J are TRBV5-1 and TRBJ2-5; no definite D call. The germline V and J ends were trimmed by 0 bases and 5 bases, with 8 bases remaining between them. The germline V gene encodes CDR1 SGHRS and CDR2 YFSETQ. The CDR3 covers 13 residues. Written as DNA, the CDR3 is TGCGCCAGCAGCTTGGGATTTGGGGAGACCCAGTACTTC. Amino acid sequence: CASSLGFGETQYF.

The CDR3 coding sequence is TGTGCCAGCACGGGGGACGGCGGGATGAACACTGAAGCTTTCTTT. Translation: CASTGDGGMNTEAFF. The V call is TRBV27, the J call TRBJ1-1, with a weak D call TRBD1 (5 bases). Trimming took off 7 bases at V and 0 bases at J, with 15 bases between the two ends. This CDR3 spans 15 amino acids. Germline CDR1 MNHEY, CDR2 SMNVEV (reference sequence).

This clone was recorded many times. The CDR3 spells CSATKGNSYNEQFF. The CDR3 DNA reads TGCAGCGCCACTAAAGGGAATAGCTACAATGAGCAGTTCTTC. V gene TRBV29-1 combines with J gene TRBJ2-1, with D unresolved. The CDR3 has 14 amino acids. V was cut by 7 bases and J by 3 bases, with 16 bases left in between. Looked up from germline, CDR1 is SQVTM and CDR2 is ANQGSEA.

The chain combines TRBV10-3 with TRBJ1-5; 10 bases agree with TRBD1. This CDR3 is built from 15 residues. Trimming at V came to 6 bases and at J to 1 base, leaving 3 bases not matched to a gene. CDR1 ENHRY and CDR2 SYGVKD come from the germline V gene. The CDR3: CAISMTGGSNQPQHF. CDR3 nucleotides: TGTGCCATCAGCATGACAGGGGGCAGCAATCAGCCCCAGCATTTT.

The J gene is TRBJ2-1, the V gene TRBV7-2, with D maybe TRBD2 (5 bases). This CDR3 is built from 14 residues. The germline V gene encodes CDR1 SGHTA and CDR2 FQGNSA. The V end was cut by 5 bases, the J end by 3 bases, with 11 bases between. This chain's CDR3 is CASSREAYYNEQFF. The CDR3 nucleotides are TGTGCCAGCAGCCGGGAAGCGTACTACAATGAGCAGTTCTTC.

V and J are TRBV2 and TRBJ2-3, with D unclear. The germline V gene encodes CDR1 SNHLY and CDR2 FYNNEI. There are 15 residues in the CDR3. Trimming shortened V by 5 bases and J by 3 bases, and 15 bases separated the two germline ends. The CDR3 reads CASSPPPYRTDTQYF. The CDR3 DNA reads as TGTGCCAGCAGTCCCCCGCCCTACAGAACAGATACGCAGTATTTT.

There are a few counts of this clone. The gene calls are TRBV14 and TRBJ1-2; perhaps TRBD1 as D (6 bases). The CDR3 contains 14 residues. V was cut by 0 bases and J by 4 bases, with 9 bases left in between. The germline CDR1 and CDR2 sequences are SGHDN and FVKESK. CDR3: CASSQETGLYGYTF. In DNA form, the CDR3 reads TGTGCCAGCAGCCAAGAAACAGGGCTCTATGGCTACACCTTC.

This sequence joins TRBV11-2 and TRBJ2-3; 7 nucleotides line up with TRBD2. The CDR3 spans 17 residues. V gave up 3 bases and J gave up 1 base; unmatched junction bases: 10. Germline lookup yields CDR1 SGHAT and CDR2 FQNNGV. The CDR3 spells CASSFRLARPGTDTQYF. For the CDR3, the DNA is TGTGCCAGCAGCTTCCGACTAGCTCGACCAGGCACAGATACGCAGTATTTT.

Note on this clone: This may be a read error: a much more frequent sequence differs by one nucleotide. Other DNA sequences in this specimen translate into the identical CDR3. The J gene is TRBJ2-3, the V gene TRBV7-9; D gene uncertain. CDR3 length: 12 residues. Germline CDR1 and CDR2: SEHNR and FQNEAQ (reference sequence). V lost 4 bases and J 0 bases, leaving 2 bases between the germline ends. The CDR3 region is CASSSSTDTQYF. The CDR3, as DNA: TGTGCCAGCAGCTCAAGCACAGATACGCAGTATTTT. The complete variable domain, with remaining parts taken from reference TRBV7-9 and TRBJ2-3, reads DTGVSQNPRHKITKRGQNVTFRCDPISEHNRLYWYRQTLGQGPEFLTYFQNEAQLEKSRLLSDRFSAERPKGSFSTLEIQRTEQGDSAMYLCASSSSTDTQYFGPGTRLTVL.